One and the same sample provided the 25 T cell receptor beta chains below, sequenced in a study of identifying expanded T cells in peripheral blood. Here immunoSEQ multiplex PCR was the method, and the copy in TCRdb shows in-frame clones only, minus some. The data contain 100,000 to 150,000 clones, about 80% of them singletons. Sequencing was done on a sample of blood. The receptor set was obtained from a person aged 18 to 75 in good health.

This sequence joins TRBV27 and TRBJ1-6, with D perhaps matching TRBD1 (5 bases). Germline V CDR1 and CDR2: MNHEY, SMNVEV (reference sequence). Trimming took off 2 bases at V and 9 bases at J, with 11 bases between the two ends. The CDR3 has 14 residues. CDR3 nucleotides: TGTGCCAGCAGTTTAGCAGGGTGGAGTTCACCCCTCCACTTT. Translation gives CASSLAGWSSPLHF.

The CDR3 DNA is TGTGCCAGCAAAACCACGGTGACGGCTAGCTCCTACAATGAGCAGTTCTTC. As protein: CASKTTVTASSYNEQFF. The chain couples TRBV2 to TRBJ2-1; no reliable D call. The CDR3 is made up of 17 amino acids. The germline CDR1 and CDR2 sequences are SNHLY and FYNNEI. V was clipped by 7 bases and J by 0 bases, with 19 bases between them. Filled out from reference TRBV2 and TRBJ2-1, the complete variable domain reads EPEVTQTPSHQVTQMGQEVILRCVPISNHLYFYWYRQILGQKVEFLVSFYNNEISEKSEIFDDQFSVERPDGSNFTLKIRSTKLEDSAMYFCASKTTVTASSYNEQFFGPGTRLTVL.

V usage is TRBV30 and J usage is TRBJ1-3, with TRBD1 as a possible D gene (5 bases). V lost 4 bases and J 0 bases, leaving 10 bases between the germline ends. The CDR3 consists of 14 residues. Germline V lookup: CDR1 GTSNPN, CDR2 SVGIG (reference sequence). The CDR3 DNA is TGTGCCTGGAAACAGGACATCTCTGGAAACACCATATATTTT. Protein sequence: CAWKQDISGNTIYF.

The chain links TRBV5-1 to TRBJ2-5; 7 nucleotides line up with TRBD1. Germline CDR1 is SGHRS and CDR2 is YFSETQ. This CDR3 is built from 16 residues. V lost 1 base and J lost 1; bases outside the gene matches: 7. CDR3 DNA sequence: TGCGCCAGCAGCTTGACCCCGGCAGGGGGCCAAGAGACCCAGTACTTC. Residues: CASSLTPAGGQETQYF.

The DNA of the CDR3 is TGTGCCAGCAGCTTAGTAGGGGAACTGTTTTTT. Its translation is CASSLVGELFF. The V gene is TRBV7-9, the J gene TRBJ1-4, with D perhaps TRBD1 (5 bases). The CDR3 totals 11 residues. The germline V and J ends were trimmed by 1 base and 12 bases, with 6 bases remaining between them. Germline V lookup: CDR1 SEHNR, CDR2 FQNEAQ (reference sequence).

This chain joins TRBV28 and TRBJ1-4; TRBD1 agrees at 9 bases. Trimming at V came to 6 bases and at J to 10 bases, leaving 15 bases not matched to a gene. The germline V gene encodes CDR1 MDHEN and CDR2 SYDVKM. The CDR3 runs to 16 residues. The CDR3 loop reads CASSFTRTGEIGKLFF. CDR3 nucleotides: TGTGCCAGCAGCTTTACCCGGACAGGGGAAATAGGAAAACTGTTTTTT.

This rearrangement joins TRBV5-1 to TRBJ2-7, with 7 bases lining up with TRBD2. CDR3 size: 15 residues. Per the germline V gene, CDR1 is SGHRS and CDR2 is YFSETQ. Trimming at V came to 3 bases and at J to 9 bases, leaving 15 bases not matched to a gene. Here the CDR3 reads CASSWEGREKALQYF. CDR3 coding DNA: TGCGCCAGCAGCTGGGAGGGCAGGGAGAAGGCTTTGCAGTACTTC.

The chain uses TRBV18 and TRBJ2-1; D is unresolved. The CDR3 spans 16 residues. The germline gives CDR1 KGHSH, CDR2 LQKENI. The V gene lost 0 bases and the J gene lost 0 bases, with 9 bases spanning the gap. The chain's CDR3 is CASSPPRQSSYNEQFF. In DNA form, the CDR3 reads TGTGCCAGCTCACCACCCCGGCAGAGCTCCTACAATGAGCAGTTCTTC.

This chain uses TRBV30 with TRBJ1-2; D is possibly TRBD1 (5 bases). Trimming pared 6 bases from V and 4 bases from J, leaving 9 bases between. The V gene's germline CDR1 is GTSNPN and CDR2 SVGIG (reference sequence). The CDR3 totals 11 residues. The CDR3 region has the DNA TGTGCCTGTGCGAGGGGCTATGGCTACACCTTC. Its protein product is CACARGYGYTF.

The V gene is TRBV6-5, the J gene TRBJ1-1, with D uncertain. This CDR3 region has 15 residues. Germline V gene sequence: CDR1 MNHEY, CDR2 SVGAGI. Trimming pared 5 bases from V and 2 bases from J, leaving 15 bases between. CDR3 residues: CASSPRRGRNTEAFF. The DNA for the CDR3 is TGTGCCAGCAGTCCACGACGTGGGAGAAACACTGAAGCTTTCTTT.

This chain connects TRBV7-2 to TRBJ1-5; no definite D call. The CDR3 runs 14 residues. CDR1 and CDR2 from the germline V gene are SGHTA and FQGNSA. Trimming took off 3 bases at V and 5 bases at J, with 11 bases between the two ends. This CDR3 reads CASSLRTSDQPQHF. In nucleotides, the CDR3 is TGTGCCAGCAGCTTGAGGACTTCAGATCAGCCCCAGCATTTT.

The CDR3 reads CASSHGRGDRDTGELFF. The CDR3, as DNA: TGCGCCAGCAGCCATGGTCGGGGGGACAGGGACACCGGGGAGCTGTTTTTT. This sequence joins TRBV4-1 and TRBJ2-2; 9 bases map to TRBD1. The CDR3 has 17 amino acids. Germline CDR1 reads MGHRA; CDR2 reads YSYEKL. V was pared by 3 bases and J by 3 bases, with 8 bases of the junction left unmatched.

The chain uses TRBV25-1 and TRBJ1-1; a possible D gene is TRBD1 (5 bases). CDR1 and CDR2 (germline): MGHDK, SYGVNS. The CDR3 has 15 residues. The V end lost 3 bases, the J end lost 1 base, and 12 bases lay between the germline ends. The CDR3 region has the DNA TGTGCCAGCAGTGACATGTGGCAGGGGAACACTGAAGCTTTCTTT. It encodes CASSDMWQGNTEAFF.

The chain employs TRBV6-1 and TRBJ2-7; 11 positions match TRBD2. V gave up 9 bases and J gave up 5 bases; unmatched junction bases: 6. The CDR3 consists of 13 residues. Germline V lookup: CDR1 MNHNS, CDR2 SASEGT. CDR3 amino acids: CASSGGALNEQYF. The CDR3, as DNA: TGTGCCAGTAGCGGGGGGGCTCTCAACGAGCAGTACTTC.

The CDR3 DNA follows: TGTGCCAGCAGCTTCAAACCTGGAAACACCATATATTTT. This codes for CASSFKPGNTIYF. This chain joins TRBV7-2 and TRBJ1-3; D not certain. The CDR3 has 13 amino acids. CDR1 SGHTA and CDR2 FQGNSA come from the germline V gene. Trimming took off 3 bases at V and 2 bases at J, with 5 bases between the two ends.

This clone was seen a handful of times. The chain carries TRBV29-1 and TRBJ1-1, with 7 nucleotides matching TRBD1. V was clipped by 7 bases and J by 0 bases; unmatched bases: 8. Germline CDR1 and CDR2: SQVTM and ANQGSEA. This CDR3 region has 14 residues. The CDR3 loop reads CSASYRGMNTEAFF. CDR3 DNA sequence: TGCAGCGCCTCTTACAGGGGAATGAACACTGAAGCTTTCTTT.

This chain joins TRBV4-3 and TRBJ2-3; D uncertain. The length of the CDR3 is 16 residues. Germline V gene lookup returns CDR1 LGHNA and CDR2 YSLEER. V dropped 0 bases and J dropped 2 bases, with 12 bases sitting between them. The CDR3 DNA sequence: TGCGCCAGCAGCCAAGAGAAGGGTATAGTCACAGATACGCAGTATTTT. It specifies CASSQEKGIVTDTQYF.

This sequence joins TRBV18 and TRBJ2-7; unclear D gene. The V gene lost 1 base and the J gene lost 4 bases, with 8 bases spanning the gap. CDR1 KGHSH and CDR2 LQKENI come from the germline V gene. CDR3 size: 13 residues. The CDR3 loop reads CASSPLGSYEQYF. CDR3 DNA sequence: TGTGCCAGCTCACCACTAGGTAGTTACGAGCAGTACTTC.

This clone was found a few times. This chain links TRBV19 with TRBJ1-1; D gene unclear. Germline CDR1 reads LNHDA; CDR2 reads SQIVND (reference sequence). The V and J ends lost 2 bases and 7 bases respectively, with 8 bases between them. The CDR3 is 12 residues long. CDR3 sequence reads: CASSIRWGEAFF. CDR3 bases: TGTGCCAGTAGTATACGGTGGGGTGAAGCTTTCTTT.

The rearrangement uses TRBV15 and TRBJ2-1; no reliable D call. CDR1 and CDR2 (germline): LNHNV, YYDKDF (reference sequence). CDR3 length equals 12 residues. The V end was cut by 5 bases, the J end by 9 bases, with 11 bases between. CDR3 protein: CATSPHGTEQFF. In nucleotides, the CDR3 is TGTGCCACCAGCCCCCATGGCACTGAGCAGTTCTTC.

The J gene is TRBJ2-7, the V gene TRBV6-6; D possibly corresponds to TRBD1 (6 bases). V was cut by 4 bases and J by 7 bases, with 14 bases left in between. This CDR3 region has 13 residues. Germline CDR1 reads MNHNY; CDR2 reads SVGAGI (reference sequence). The CDR3: CASSSTTGGEQYF. The CDR3 coding sequence is TGTGCCAGCAGTTCCACGACAGGAGGAGAGCAGTACTTC.

The V and J genes are TRBV5-1 and TRBJ2-3; D is perhaps TRBD1 or TRBD2 (5 bases each). The CDR3 has 16 amino acids. Trimming took 0 bases from V and 1 from J, leaving 12 bases between them. Germline CDR1 and CDR2: SGHRS and YFSETQ. CDR3 sequence (DNA): TGCGCCAGCAGCTTGGGTGGTCGGGGACGCACAGATACGCAGTATTTT. It is translated as CASSLGGRGRTDTQYF. Together with reference TRBV5-1 and TRBJ2-3, the CDR3 gives the full variable domain: KAGVTQTPRYLIKTRGQQVTLSCSPISGHRSVSWYQQTPGQGLQFLFEYFSETQRNKGNFPGRFSGRQFSNSRSEMNVSTLELGDSALYLCASSLGGRGRTDTQYFGPGTRLTVL.

The chain joins TRBV7-9 to TRBJ2-6; 7 bases fit TRBD1. V lost 2 bases, J lost 2 bases, and 0 bases stayed unmatched. CDR3 size: 15 residues. From germline, CDR1 is SEHNR and CDR2 FQNEAQ (reference sequence). The CDR3 DNA reads as TGTGCCAGCAGCTTAAGGGGGCCTGGGGCCAACGTCCTGACTTTC. Its translation: CASSLRGPGANVLTF.

In its sample, this clone was seen once. The chain joins TRBV5-6 to TRBJ1-1; D is unclear. Between the trimmed V and J ends, which lost 2 bases and 7 bases, there was a span of 12 bases. Germline CDR1 is SGHDT and CDR2 is YYEEEE. This CDR3 region has 13 residues. CDR3 DNA: TGTGCCAGCAGCTTCGGTCGAGAGATTGAAGCTTTCTTT. Its protein is CASSFGREIEAFF.

Concerning this clone itself: Other DNA sequences from this sample encode an identical CDR3 as well. The rearrangement uses TRBV27 and TRBJ1-5; D gene uncertain. The V end was cut by 0 bases, the J end by 0 bases, with 6 bases between. Germline V gives CDR1 MNHEY, CDR2 SMNVEV (reference sequence). The CDR3 is 15 residues long. The CDR3 region is CASSLSGYSNQPQHF. Here the CDR3 DNA reads TGTGCCAGCAGTTTATCGGGTTATAGCAATCAGCCCCAGCATTTT.